This TCR beta chain comes out of a study of vaccination effects on CD4 cells after COVID-19. The overall study: In culture with about 10 IU/ml IL-2 and 9 to 10 ug/ml peptides, PBMC were grown at a few million per well. Study conclusions and caveats: Just 1 of 255 vaccine-induced clones in healthy recipients was cross-reactive. Marked clonal contraction of both clone types appeared late after vaccination.

The CDR3 consists of 14 residues. Germline V gene data show CDR1 as MNHEY and CDR2 as SMNVEV (reference sequence). V lost 6 bases, J lost 4 bases, and 14 bases lay in between. Researchers isolated CD4+ T cells once approximately eleven days of culture had elapsed. None of these healthy vaccinees had been infected with SARS-CoV-2 before vaccination. This table comes from immunoSEQ multiplex PCR, and its TCRdb copy is limited to in-frame clones, with some not included. Among 30,000 to 40,000 clones listed, over 80% were seen once. About this clone itself: What it binds is unknown.

The origin of this receptor is a human donor who received a COVID-19 vaccine. Source: CD4+ T cells from PBMCs cultured without peptide, taken before COVID-19 vaccination. The J gene is TRBJ2-3, the V gene TRBV27; no definite D call. CDR3 region: CASSERLGADTQYF. The CDR3 DNA reads TGTGCCAGCAGCGAACGTCTAGGCGCAGATACGCAGTATTTT.